This entry features one T cell receptor beta chain sequence. Its antigen is not identified. The data belong to a study of cytomegalovirus exposure and HLA in healthy donors. Study-level points and caveats: An ancestry cluster, one associated with Asian ancestry, reportedly showed fewer N-insertions than the approximately 700-donor mean in a later analysis. Prior analysis indicated that the majority of TCR beta V segments exhibited productivity approximately 87% or approximately 30% of the time.

13 Jbeta primers and 60 Vbeta primers were used for the PCR. Libraries were prepared by immunoSEQ multiplex PCR; TCRdb keeps only in-frame clonotypes and omits some of them. The sample has about 170,000 clones; approximately 59% are singletons. The CDR3 runs to 14 residues. Per germline, CDR1 LNHDA and CDR2 SQIVND (reference sequence). V lost 5 bases, J lost 0 bases, and 11 bases lay in between. Sequencing was performed on PBMCs. J is TRBJ2-7 and V is TRBV19; TRBD1 is a possible D gene (6 bases). The clonotype comes from a man aged 40-55 years in good health and CMV-seronegative. Written as DNA, the CDR3 is TGTGCCAGTAGTGGGACAACTTCCTCCTACGAGCAGTACTTC. Translation: CASSGTTSSYEQYF. Drawing the rest from reference TRBV19 and TRBJ2-7, the complete variable domain is DGGITQSPKYLFRKEGQNVTLSCEQNLNHDAMYWYRQDPGQGLRLIYYSQIVNDFQKGDIAEGYSVSREKKESFPLTVTSAQKNPTAFYLCASSGTTSSYEQYFGPGTRLTVT.